These 12 T cell receptor beta chains originate from one sample sequenced in a study of identical twins. TCRdb recomputed calls from the 5' RACE reads with MiXCR, one row per CDR3 protein. The profile shows hundreds of thousands of distinct CDR3 sequences, 12% of them singletons. The same specimen was also included in a second study, on yellow fever vaccine responses in identical twins.

The sequenced sample was PBMCs. These receptors were collected from a woman aged 18 to 35 in good health.

The chain combines TRBV28 with TRBJ2-7; D is unresolved. V gave up 8 bases and J gave up 6 bases, with 14 bases separating them. Germline V gene lookup returns CDR1 MDHEN and CDR2 SYDVKM. The CDR3 is 12 amino acids. The CDR3 reads CASGKNPLEQYF. The CDR3 DNA sequence: TGTGCCAGCGGCAAAAACCCCCTCGAGCAGTACTTC.

This clonotype was picked up a small number of times. This chain connects TRBV7-2 to TRBJ2-4, with 11 positions matching TRBD2. The CDR3 has 16 residues. Germline CDR1 and CDR2: SGHTA and FQGNSA. The trim removed 5 bases at V and 1 base at J, leaving 4 bases unmatched. In DNA form, the CDR3 reads TGTGCCAGCAGCCAGACTAGCGGGGTCGCCAAAAACATTCAGTACTTC. This codes for CASSQTSGVAKNIQYF.

A note on this clonotype: The junction and the germline gene differ at one end; a read error may be behind it. J is TRBJ2-6 and V is TRBV4-2; 10 bases fit TRBD2. There are 19 residues in the CDR3. Germline assignment: CDR1 LGHNA and CDR2 YNFKEQ. The CDR3 region is CVSSQGGSSGSPGANVLTF. Written as DNA, the CDR3 is TGTGTCAGCAGCCAAGGGGGGTCTAGCGGGAGTCCGGGGGCCAACGTCCTGACTTTC.

The rearrangement links TRBV6-5 to TRBJ2-2; 12 bases align to TRBD2. V lost 3 bases to trimming and J lost 6 bases; unmatched junction nucleotides: 8. The CDR3 totals 17 residues. Germline V gives CDR1 MNHEY, CDR2 SVGAGI. The CDR3: CASSYPRLAGEAGELFF. CDR3 nucleotides: TGTGCCAGCAGTTATCCGAGACTAGCGGGAGAGGCCGGGGAGCTGTTTTTT.

This clonotype was picked up a small number of times. The chain couples TRBV12-3 or TRBV12-4 to TRBJ1-2, with unresolved D. The V end lost 3 bases, the J end lost 8 bases, and 16 bases lay between the germline ends. The CDR3 extends over 14 amino acids. The CDR3 reads CASSLEGRAGGYTF. The CDR3, as DNA: TGTGCCAGCAGTTTGGAAGGCCGGGCGGGGGGCTACACCTTC.

The chain is built from TRBV6-5 and TRBJ1-2; a possible D gene is TRBD1 (5 bases). This CDR3 is built from 17 residues. V gave up 4 bases and J gave up 4 bases, with 22 bases separating them. Germline lookup yields CDR1 MNHEY and CDR2 SVGAGI. CDR3 sequence (DNA): TGTGCCAGCAGTTTCTCCAGTGGCCCAGGGACGACCTATGGCTACACCTTC. Translation gives CASSFSSGPGTTYGYTF.

The chain couples TRBV12-3 or TRBV12-4 to TRBJ2-7; TRBD2 matches 7 bases. This CDR3 has 14 residues. The V and J ends lost 5 bases and 4 bases, in that order; junction bases with no gene match: 8. CDR3 loop: CASSERTRRYEQYF. Here the CDR3 DNA reads TGTGCCAGCAGTGAAAGGACTAGAAGATACGAGCAGTACTTC.

This clonotype has only a few counts. J is TRBJ2-3 and V is TRBV6-5; tentatively, D is TRBD1 (6 bases). The germline CDR1 and CDR2 sequences are MNHEY and SVGAGI. V lost 2 bases, J lost 2 bases, and 14 bases lay in between. CDR3 length: 16 residues. The CDR3 DNA is TGTGCCAGCAGTTACGGGCCCCGGGACAACACAGATACGCAGTATTTT. Its protein product is CASSYGPRDNTDTQYF.

This chain links TRBV12-3 or TRBV12-4 with TRBJ2-1, with 9 bases aligning to TRBD2. The CDR3 has 20 amino acids. The ends lost 6 bases at V and 0 bases at J; junction bases unmatched: 18. In DNA, the CDR3 is TGTGCCAGCAGCCAAACGACTAGCGGACTTAGACAATCCTCCTACAATGAGCAGTTCTTC. Protein: CASSQTTSGLRQSSYNEQFF.

This rearrangement joins TRBV27 to TRBJ2-1; TRBD1 matches 9 bases. CDR1 and CDR2 from the germline V gene are MNHEY and SMNVEV (reference sequence). This CDR3 spans 16 amino acids. The V gene end was trimmed by 5 bases and the J gene end by 3 bases; junction bases not matched to a gene: 8. The CDR3 coding sequence is TGTGCCAGCAGTATCTCTGGGACAGGGTTCTACAATGAGCAGTTCTTC. It translates to CASSISGTGFYNEQFF.

The chain couples TRBV7-9 to TRBJ1-1; D is possibly TRBD1 (6 bases). V was clipped by 1 base and J by 4 bases, with 13 bases between them. Germline CDR1 is SEHNR and CDR2 is FQNEAQ (reference sequence). The CDR3 extends over 15 amino acids. CDR3 DNA sequence: TGTGCCAGCAGCTTAGGTGGGGGCAGGGTCACTGAAGCTTTCTTT. Residues: CASSLGGGRVTEAFF.

The chain employs TRBV9 and TRBJ1-6, with D possibly matching TRBD1 (5 bases). The length of the CDR3 is 15 residues. V was trimmed by 0 bases and J by 10 bases, leaving 14 bases between them. Germline CDR1 reads SGDLS; CDR2 reads YYNGEE. The CDR3 loop is CASSVDPREFSPLHF. CDR3 DNA sequence: TGTGCCAGCAGCGTAGACCCCAGGGAATTCTCACCCCTCCACTTT.